A single sample gave rise to the 2 T cell receptor beta chains below, sequenced in a study of blood T cell repertoires in COVID-19. Measured with immunoSEQ multiplex PCR; TCRdb has only the in-frame clones, and not every one. The sample shows approximately 300,000 clones, approximately 81% of them seen only once. Sequences were obtained from PBMCs or T cells enriched from blood (not recorded which). Source of these receptors: a woman in her thirties who had been exposed to COVID-19.

This clone has more than one count but fewer than ten. The chain carries TRBV15 and TRBJ2-2; 9 bases are a match to TRBD2. This CDR3 region has 16 residues. Trimming took 3 bases from V and 7 from J; bases not matched to a gene: 9. Per germline, CDR1 LNHNV and CDR2 YYDKDF (reference sequence). The CDR3 is CATSRIAGVTGGELFF. The CDR3 bases are TGTGCCACCAGCAGGATAGCGGGAGTAACTGGCGGGGAGCTGTTTTTT.

J is TRBJ2-7 and V is TRBV18, with no clear D. The V end was cut by 5 bases, the J end by 4 bases, with 12 bases between. Germline V lookup: CDR1 KGHSH, CDR2 LQKENI. The CDR3 totals 13 residues. This chain's CDR3 is CASSSLSRYEQYF. CDR3 DNA sequence: TGTGCCAGCTCATCTCTGAGCCGATACGAGCAGTACTTC.